A selection of T cell receptor beta chains follows, all from one sample in a study of cytomegalovirus exposure and HLA in healthy donors. Method: immunoSEQ multiplex PCR; TCRdb's copy keeps in-frame clones and lacks some. The repertoire holds 180,000 or so clones, with 75% to 90% as singletons. The sample taken for sequencing was PBMCs. Receptors originate from a man in his late teens or twenties in good health and CMV-seropositive. CDR3s include the opening cysteine and the closing phenylalanine or tryptophan. D genes are given only for firm matches. Size values are once, few and many counts, or a class for expanded clones, and some rows have none.

D gene	V gene	J gene	clone size	CDR3 protein	CDR3 DNA
-	TRBV9	TRBJ2-1	-	CASSPSSSYNEQFF	TGTGCCAGCAGCCCTTCGAGCTCCTACAATGAGCAGTTCTTC
-	TRBV28	TRBJ2-3	-	CASSLDSATDTQYF	TGTGCCAGCAGTTTGGACAGCGCCACAGATACGCAGTATTTT
-	TRBV27	TRBJ2-1	-	CASSLYGGGLGYNEQFF	TGTGCCAGCAGTTTATACGGCGGGGGCTTAGGGTACAATGAGCAGTTCTTC
-	TRBV27	TRBJ2-7	-	CASSFATEYQQYF	TGTGCCAGCAGTTTTGCCACCGAGTATCAGCAGTACTTC
TRBD1	TRBV19	TRBJ1-1	once	CASGTGMNTEAFF	TGTGCCAGTGGGACAGGGATGAACACTGAAGCTTTCTTT
-	TRBV7-9	TRBJ1-4	-	CASSLDPLGEKLFF	TGTGCCAGCAGCTTAGACCCTCTCGGTGAAAAACTGTTTTTT
-	TRBV2	TRBJ1-2	-	CASSGGETSGYTF	TGTGCCAGCAGTGGGGGGGAGACATCTGGCTACACCTTC
-	TRBV2	TRBJ1-1	-	CASSVENRVNTEAFF	TGTGCCAGCAGTGTTGAAAACAGGGTGAACACTGAAGCTTTCTTT
-	TRBV13	TRBJ1-6	-	CASSSRAGLYNSPLHF	TGTGCCAGCAGCTCGCGGGCGGGACTTTATAATTCACCCCTCCACTTT
TRBD2	TRBV15	TRBJ2-7	-	CATSRAGGLSSYEQYF	TGTGCCACCAGCAGGGCGGGGGGCCTAAGCTCCTACGAGCAGTACTTC
-	TRBV19	TRBJ2-7	-	CASTRGKSGYEQYF	TGTGCCAGTACCAGGGGCAAGTCGGGATACGAGCAGTACTTC
TRBD1	TRBV9	TRBJ1-2	once	CASSARDRGRLNYGYTF	TGTGCCAGCAGCGCCCGAGACAGGGGTCGACTGAACTATGGCTACACCTTC
TRBD1	TRBV9	TRBJ2-7	once	CASSPYFLTGGAYEQYF	TGTGCCAGCAGCCCATATTTCTTGACAGGGGGAGCCTACGAGCAGTACTTC
-	TRBV10-2	TRBJ2-7	-	CASRGGFPAYEQYF	TGCGCCAGCAGGGGGGGTTTTCCCGCCTACGAGCAGTACTTC
-	TRBV5-4	TRBJ1-2	-	CASSLGVGYTF	TGTGCCAGCAGCTTGGGCGTTGGCTACACCTTC
TRBD2	TRBV28	TRBJ2-2	-	CASRRTSGGYSTGELFF	TGTGCCAGCAGACGTACTAGCGGGGGGTATAGCACCGGGGAGCTGTTTTTT
TRBD1	TRBV2	TRBJ1-1	-	CASSVSGTGPMNTEAFF	TGTGCCAGCAGTGTTTCCGGGACAGGCCCCATGAACACTGAAGCTTTCTTT
TRBD2	TRBV9	TRBJ2-7	-	CASSESGVSYEQYF	TGTGCCAGCAGCGAAAGCGGGGTTTCCTACGAGCAGTACTTC
TRBD2	TRBV9	TRBJ2-1	once	CASSPQERGGWNNEQFF	TGTGCCAGCAGCCCCCAGGAGCGGGGGGGTTGGAACAATGAGCAGTTCTTC
TRBD2	TRBV7-9	TRBJ2-5	-	CASSPRLAGAETQYF	TGTGCCAGCAGCCCGCGACTAGCGGGGGCTGAGACCCAGTACTTC
-	TRBV10-3	TRBJ1-4	-	CAIGEGGREKLFF	TGTGCCATCGGGGAGGGCGGTCGTGAAAAACTGTTTTTT
-	TRBV5-4	TRBJ2-6	-	CASSLSGSGANVLTF	TGTGCCAGCAGCTTGTCGGGGTCTGGGGCCAACGTCCTGACTTTC
-	TRBV27	TRBJ2-3	-	CASSFGISTDTQYF	TGTGCCAGCAGTTTTGGCATCAGCACAGATACGCAGTATTTT
-	TRBV11-2	TRBJ2-6	-	CASSLDQRGTGANVLTF	TGTGCCAGCAGCTTAGATCAAAGGGGGACTGGGGCCAACGTCCTGACTTTC
TRBD1	TRBV6-5	TRBJ1-1	-	CASRGQGAGNTEAFF	TGTGCCAGCAGGGGACAGGGGGCAGGTAACACTGAAGCTTTCTTT
-	TRBV5-6	TRBJ2-5	once	CASSLALGAREETQYF	TGTGCCAGCAGCTTGGCCCTAGGGGCGCGAGAAGAGACCCAGTACTTC
-	TRBV7-9	TRBJ1-1	-	CASGYYLTEAFF	TGTGCCAGCGGGTACTACTTGACTGAAGCTTTCTTT
TRBD1	TRBV5-1	TRBJ1-2	-	CASSLAPGGDYGYTF	TGCGCCAGCAGCTTGGCCCCAGGGGGCGACTATGGCTACACCTTC
TRBD2	TRBV4-3	TRBJ2-1	-	CASSRTGLANEQFF	TGCGCCAGCAGCCGCACAGGACTAGCCAATGAGCAGTTCTTC
-	TRBV5-8	TRBJ1-5	-	CASSPGTNSNQPQHF	TGTGCCAGCAGTCCCGGGACAAATAGCAATCAGCCCCAGCATTTT
-	TRBV18	TRBJ1-4	-	CASSPTATNEKLFF	TGTGCCAGCTCACCGACAGCAACTAATGAAAAACTGTTTTTT